This T cell receptor beta chain was observed in a study of control samples from healthy donors and cancer patients. This clone was counted once. Germline assignment: CDR1 LNHDA and CDR2 SQIVND (reference sequence). This CDR3 comprises 11 residues. V lost 3 bases and J lost 6, with 6 bases in between. Generated by immunoSEQ multiplex PCR, the TCRdb table keeps only in-frame clones and is missing some. This table holds tens of thousands of clones, 80% to 90% found once. This sequence was found in an older woman with lung cancer. V is TRBV19 and J is TRBJ2-7; possible D gene TRBD2, 6 bases. The sample taken for sequencing was PBMCs. The CDR3 spells CASSIGSEQYF. The CDR3 DNA sequence: TGTGCCAGTAGTATCGGGAGCGAGCAGTACTTC.